One and the same sample provided the 21 T cell receptor beta chains below, sequenced in a study of shared clonotypes between healthy human individuals. Data came from immunoSEQ multiplex PCR; TCRdb stores just in-frame clones and leaves some out. The sample consists of hundreds of thousands of clones, about 96% of them appearing once. Naive CD8 cells, CD45RO-negative and positively selected for CCR7, excluded terminally differentiated effector memory CD45RA+ cells. The sample was naive CD8+ T cells sorted from blood. These TCRs come from a woman younger than 45 in good health.

A remark on this clone: This CDR3 is also generated by other DNA sequences in the sample. The chain is built from TRBV15 and TRBJ2-7, with D unclear. Trimming stripped 3 bases from V and 3 bases from J, with 6 bases between. The CDR3 is 12 residues long. CDR1 is LNHNV and CDR2 is YYDKDF in the germline V gene (reference sequence). The CDR3 bases are TGTGCCACCAGCAGCACGGGCTACGAGCAGTACTTC. The encoded protein is CATSSTGYEQYF.

The rearrangement joins TRBV27 to TRBJ1-1; 8 nucleotides agree with TRBD1. This CDR3 has 15 amino acids. Looked up from germline, CDR1 is MNHEY and CDR2 is SMNVEV (reference sequence). The V gene end was trimmed by 0 bases and the J gene end by 4 bases; junction bases not matched to a gene: 4. The CDR3 DNA sequence: TGTGCCAGCAGTTTATCTGGACAGGGCAGCACTGAAGCTTTCTTT. This sequence encodes CASSLSGQGSTEAFF.

A note on this clone: Other DNA sequences in the same sample also yield this CDR3. The rearrangement joins TRBV11-2 to TRBJ2-1; tentative D call: TRBD2 (6 bases). Germline V gene lookup returns CDR1 SGHAT and CDR2 FQNNGV. This CDR3 is 14 amino acids long. V was pared by 1 base and J by 3 bases, with 7 bases between. The DNA of the CDR3 is TGTGCCAGCAGCTTAGGGGGGGTCTACAATGAGCAGTTCTTC. Residues: CASSLGGVYNEQFF.

V usage is TRBV10-3 and J usage is TRBJ2-5, with D unresolved. V lost 2 bases, J lost 4 bases, and 2 bases lay in between. CDR3 size: 11 residues. CDR1 is ENHRY, CDR2 SYGVKD, per germline. CDR3 protein: CAISEGETQYF. The CDR3 region has the DNA TGTGCCATCAGTGAGGGAGAGACCCAGTACTTC.

V and J are TRBV4-1 and TRBJ1-1, with unresolved D. This CDR3 spans 16 amino acids. The ends were cut back, 4 bases at V and 0 bases at J, with 15 bases in the middle. Germline CDR1 reads MGHRA; CDR2 reads YSYEKL. CDR3 bases: TGCGCCAGCAGCCCGCCTGGAGGGTATATGAACACTGAAGCTTTCTTT. It yields the protein CASSPPGGYMNTEAFF.

The chain uses TRBV6-5 and TRBJ2-3; D may match TRBD1 or TRBD2 (5 bases each). V gave up 2 bases and J gave up 6 bases, with 15 bases separating them. CDR3 size: 15 residues. Germline lookup yields CDR1 MNHEY and CDR2 SVGAGI. The CDR3 here is CASSYVGGGTDTQYF. DNA for the CDR3: TGTGCCAGCAGTTACGTAGGTGGTGGGACGGATACGCAGTATTTT.

The chain joins TRBV27 to TRBJ1-1; D perhaps matches TRBD1 (5 bases). The CDR3 loop spans 15 amino acids. Germline loops: CDR1 MNHEY, CDR2 SMNVEV (reference sequence). Trimming cost V 2 bases and J 2 bases, with 12 bases left between them. The chain's CDR3 is CASSLNRLYNTEAFF. Here the CDR3 DNA reads TGTGCCAGCAGTTTAAACAGGTTGTACAACACTGAAGCTTTCTTT.

The chain links TRBV6-1 to TRBJ1-5; unclear D gene. Germline CDR1 is MNHNS and CDR2 is SASEGT. V was clipped by 2 bases and J by 6 bases, with 11 bases between them. CDR3 length equals 14 residues. The CDR3 reads CASSEFGVSQPQHF. CDR3 bases: TGTGCCAGCAGTGAATTCGGGGTGAGTCAGCCCCAGCATTTT.

This sequence joins TRBV6-5 and TRBJ1-5; D unresolved. Germline values: CDR1 MNHEY, CDR2 SVGAGI. The CDR3 contains 15 residues. V was cut by 6 bases and J by 0 bases, with 12 bases left in between. The CDR3 reads CASRPEPYSNQPQHF. DNA of the CDR3: TGTGCCAGCAGACCCGAGCCGTATAGCAATCAGCCCCAGCATTTT.

V gene TRBV4-2 combines with J gene TRBJ2-7; 7 positions match TRBD2. The CDR3 consists of 16 residues. Unmatched junction bases numbered 8, after V lost 0 bases and J lost 3 bases. Germline V gene lookup returns CDR1 LGHNA and CDR2 YNFKEQ. The CDR3 coding sequence is TGTGCCAGCAGCCAAGATTGGGGGGAGGGAGGCTACGAGCAGTACTTC. Translating gives CASSQDWGEGGYEQYF.

The CDR3 bases are TGTGCCAGCAGCTTAGTAAGCGGGAGTCGCACCGGGGAGCTGTTTTTT. Protein product: CASSLVSGSRTGELFF. V is TRBV13 and J is TRBJ2-2; 8 bases are shared with TRBD2. J was trimmed by 4 bases and V by 1 base; bases with no gene match: 5. There are 16 residues in the CDR3. Germline-derived CDR1 and CDR2 are PRHDT and FYEKMQ (reference sequence).

The chain combines TRBV6-5 with TRBJ2-7, with 12 bases identical to TRBD1. This CDR3 region has 14 residues. Germline V gene lookup returns CDR1 MNHEY and CDR2 SVGAGI. J was trimmed by 5 bases and V by 4 bases; bases with no gene match: 3. The CDR3 DNA follows: TGTGCCAGCAGTTTTGGGACAGGGGGCGACGAGCAGTACTTC. Encoded protein: CASSFGTGGDEQYF.

The rearrangement uses TRBV28 and TRBJ1-3; D is unresolved. Germline CDR1 is MDHEN and CDR2 is SYDVKM. The CDR3 extends over 15 amino acids. The V end was cut by 6 bases, the J end by 0 bases, with 12 bases between. Here the CDR3 DNA reads TGTGCCAGCAGATCCGGGAGTTCCTCTGGAAACACCATATATTTT. Translated: CASRSGSSSGNTIYF.

J is TRBJ2-7 and V is TRBV2, with 8 nucleotides matching TRBD1. The CDR3 runs to 15 residues. With V trimmed by 0 bases and J by 3 bases, 4 bases remained unmatched. Germline V gene lookup returns CDR1 SNHLY and CDR2 FYNNEI. The CDR3 reads CASSEADRGRYEQYF. The CDR3 DNA is TGTGCCAGCAGTGAAGCAGACAGGGGTCGCTACGAGCAGTACTTC.

This clone has a handful of counts. The V gene is TRBV10-3, the J gene TRBJ1-5; 8 positions agree with TRBD1. The CDR3 loop spans 13 amino acids. CDR1 is ENHRY and CDR2 is SYGVKD in the germline V gene. With V trimmed by 9 bases and J by 5 bases, 6 bases remained unmatched. CDR3 region: CAITTGVDQPQHF. The DNA for the CDR3 is TGTGCCATTACGACAGGGGTGGATCAGCCCCAGCATTTT.

V is TRBV28 and J is TRBJ2-1, with D perhaps TRBD1 (5 bases). Deletions cut 5 bases from V and 1 base from J, with 15 bases between. Germline CDR1 is MDHEN and CDR2 is SYDVKM. The length of the CDR3 is 16 residues. The CDR3 DNA reads TGTGCCAGCAGTCGGAACTGGGGCGCATCCTACAATGAGCAGTTCTTC. Translation gives CASSRNWGASYNEQFF.

This chain connects TRBV6-1 to TRBJ2-7, with TRBD2 identical over 10 bases. This CDR3 is 16 amino acids long. Germline assignment: CDR1 MNHNS and CDR2 SASEGT. The junction had 5 bases not matched to a gene; V was cut back by 2 bases and J by 1 base. CDR3 loop: CASSEYQAGGSYEQYF. The CDR3 coding sequence is TGTGCCAGCAGTGAATATCAAGCGGGAGGGTCCTACGAGCAGTACTTC.

V is TRBV19 and J is TRBJ2-2; 11 bases line up with TRBD2. The trim removed 6 bases at V and 7 bases at J, leaving 7 bases unmatched. Per the germline V gene, CDR1 is LNHDA and CDR2 is SQIVND (reference sequence). CDR3 length equals 15 residues. The CDR3 region has the DNA TGTGCCAGTAGCTTGACTAGCGGGATCGGCGGGGAGCTGTTTTTT. Its protein product is CASSLTSGIGGELFF.

The gene calls are TRBV27 and TRBJ2-7, with 7 bases that match TRBD2. V lost 5 bases to trimming and J lost 6 bases; unmatched junction nucleotides: 10. Germline-derived CDR1 and CDR2 are MNHEY and SMNVEV (reference sequence). The CDR3 has 14 amino acids. Here the CDR3 DNA reads TGTGCCAGCAGTCCCGGGACCCCGGGGGGCGAGCAGTACTTC. Protein: CASSPGTPGGEQYF.

The V call is TRBV5-1, the J call TRBJ2-7; D ambiguous. The CDR3 covers 14 residues. Trimming took off 4 bases at V and 0 bases at J, with 11 bases between the two ends. The germline CDR1 and CDR2 sequences are SGHRS and YFSETQ. CDR3 nucleotide sequence: TGCGCCAGCAGCACTACTGACGGCTCCTACGAGCAGTACTTC. Amino acids: CASSTTDGSYEQYF.

The chain couples TRBV19 to TRBJ2-3; no clear D. The CDR3 is 13 amino acids. Germline values: CDR1 LNHDA, CDR2 SQIVND (reference sequence). The V and J ends lost 5 bases and 7 bases respectively, with 13 bases between them. CDR3: CASSGKLGHTQYF. For the CDR3, the DNA is TGTGCCAGTAGTGGGAAGCTCGGCCATACGCAGTATTTT.